What follows are 27 T cell receptor beta chains derived from one specimen sequenced in a study of cytomegalovirus exposure and HLA in healthy donors. The PCR was carried out with 60 Vbeta primers and 13 Jbeta primers. The data were produced by immunoSEQ multiplex PCR, yet TCRdb's version contains in-frame clones alone and is incomplete. Of about 130,000 clones detected, over 65% appear once; the ten largest clones hold more than 3.5%. Sequencing was carried out using PBMCs. The receptors originated from a man between 18 and 35 years old in good health and CMV-seropositive.

The chain recombines TRBV28 with TRBJ1-5, with D possibly being TRBD1 (5 bases). The germline gives CDR1 MDHEN, CDR2 SYDVKM. Trimming stripped 5 bases from V and 3 bases from J, with 8 bases between. This CDR3 contains 13 residues. The CDR3 bases are TGTGCCAGCAGTCGGGACTTCAATCAGCCCCAGCATTTT. This sequence encodes CASSRDFNQPQHF.

This chain links TRBV7-2 with TRBJ1-5; D ambiguous. CDR1 SGHTA and CDR2 FQGNSA come from the germline V gene. The CDR3 has 16 amino acids. The ends were cut back, 0 bases at V and 4 bases at J, with 13 bases in the middle. The CDR3 DNA reads as TGTGCCAGCAGCTTAGCGCCGGGAGGGTTGAATCAGCCCCAGCATTTT. Translating gives CASSLAPGGLNQPQHF.

The chain has TRBV6-5 and TRBJ2-7; unclear D gene. The CDR3 consists of 11 residues. Trimming left V 4 bases short and J 2 bases short, with 3 bases between. CDR1 is MNHEY and CDR2 is SVGAGI in the germline V gene. CDR3 DNA sequence: TGTGCCAGCAGTTCCGCCTACGAGCAGTACTTC. It yields the protein CASSSAYEQYF.

The CDR3 reads CASSLFSHFTLSNQPQHF. The CDR3 DNA sequence: TGTGCCAGCAGTTTGTTCAGTCATTTTACCCTTAGCAATCAGCCCCAGCATTTT. The chain links TRBV27 to TRBJ1-5; D not resolved. From germline, CDR1 is MNHEY and CDR2 SMNVEV (reference sequence). Between the trimmed V and J ends, which lost 3 bases and 0 bases, there was a span of 18 bases. This CDR3 has 18 amino acids.

The J gene is TRBJ1-2, the V gene TRBV29-1, with a tentative D call TRBD1 (6 bases). V was trimmed by 5 bases and J by 1 base, leaving 11 bases between them. The germline V gene has CDR1 SQVTM and CDR2 ANQGSEA. The CDR3 has 13 residues. DNA of the CDR3: TGCAGCGTTACCTTCAGGGGTAACTATGGCTACACCTTC. It codes for CSVTFRGNYGYTF.

The chain employs TRBV6-5 and TRBJ1-2, with 8 positions matching TRBD1. The V segment lost 6 bases and the J segment 7 bases; nucleotides outside the gene matches: 7. CDR3 size: 13 residues. Germline-derived CDR1 and CDR2 are MNHEY and SVGAGI. The CDR3, as DNA: TGTGCCAGCAGGTTCCGGGACAGGAGTGGCTACACCTTC. Amino acids: CASRFRDRSGYTF.

The chain links TRBV7-8 to TRBJ2-7; 7 bases fit TRBD1. V trimming: 5 bases; J trimming: 0 bases; junction bases outside the gene matches: 10. Germline V lookup: CDR1 SGHVS, CDR2 FQNEAQ. This CDR3 is 16 amino acids long. CDR3 DNA sequence: TGTGCCAGCAGCCCCGACAGGGTAAAAATCTCCTACGAGCAGTACTTC. As protein: CASSPDRVKISYEQYF.

V is TRBV5-1 and J is TRBJ2-5, with no clear D. The germline V and J ends were trimmed by 2 bases and 4 bases, with 9 bases remaining between them. The germline CDR1 and CDR2 sequences are SGHRS and YFSETQ. The CDR3 contains 13 residues. In DNA form, the CDR3 reads TGCGCCAGCAGCTTCAGGCCCCGAGAGACCCAGTACTTC. Its protein is CASSFRPRETQYF.

The genes are TRBV7-2 and TRBJ1-5; TRBD1 matches at 9 bases. The germline V gene encodes CDR1 SGHTA and CDR2 FQGNSA. V was pared by 6 bases and J by 1 base, with 10 bases of the junction left unmatched. The CDR3 consists of 17 residues. The CDR3 here is CASSWGTGQPSNQPQHF. The CDR3 coding sequence is TGTGCCAGCAGTTGGGGGACAGGGCAGCCGAGCAATCAGCCCCAGCATTTT.

The chain links TRBV27 to TRBJ1-5; D is ambiguous. The CDR3 spans 18 residues. V was shortened by 5 bases and J by 0 bases, with 20 bases between the two germline ends. Germline assignment: CDR1 MNHEY and CDR2 SMNVEV (reference sequence). The CDR3 DNA reads TGTGCCAGCAGTCCTGAAGCCTGGGCATTTTATAGCAATCAGCCCCAGCATTTT. Encoded protein: CASSPEAWAFYSNQPQHF.

The rearrangement joins TRBV18 to TRBJ1-4; D unresolved. Germline CDR1 reads KGHSH; CDR2 reads LQKENI. With 1 base removed from V and 8 bases from J, the gap between germline ends came to 14 bases. The CDR3 contains 15 residues. CDR3 loop: CASSPQGTPEEKLFF. DNA for the CDR3: TGTGCCAGCTCACCACAAGGCACCCCGGAGGAAAAACTGTTTTTT.

The sample holds a few counts of this clone. This sequence joins TRBV21-1 and TRBJ1-4; whether TRBD1, the table's D call, matches the DNA was not checked. TRBV21-1 constitutes a pseudogene. CDR3 length: 17 residues. CDR3 residues: CASSPQGARATNEKLFF. CDR3 nucleotide sequence: TGTGCCAGCAGTCCACAGGGGGCTCGGGCAACTAATGAAAAACTGTTTTTT.

The chain links TRBV6-5 to TRBJ2-7, with D perhaps TRBD2 (7 bases). The CDR3 is made up of 15 amino acids. The V end was cut by 0 bases, the J end by 4 bases, with 13 bases between. Germline CDR1 MNHEY, CDR2 SVGAGI. CDR3 loop: CASSYSGGDTYEQYF. CDR3 DNA: TGTGCCAGCAGTTACTCGGGGGGGGACACGTACGAGCAGTACTTC.

This clone was seen just once. Sequence at one end of the junction differs from germline and may be a read error. The chain recombines TRBV2 with TRBJ1-6; 10 bases line up with TRBD1. The CDR3 contains 16 residues. The germline V gene has CDR1 SNHLY and CDR2 FYNNEI. CDR3 region: CASREGGQGMNSPLHF. For the CDR3, the DNA is TGTGCCAGCAGGGAAGGGGGACAGGGGATGAATTCACCCCTCCACTTT. Based on the CDR3 plus reference TRBV2 and TRBJ1-6, the full variable domain is EPEVTQTPSHQVTQMGQEVILRCVPISNHLYFYWYRQILGQKVEFLVSFYNNEISEKSEIFDDQFSVERPDGSNFTLKIRSTKLEDSAMYFCASREGGQGMNSPLHFGNGTRLTVT.

The table lists this clone with a count of one. The rearrangement links TRBV7-9 to TRBJ2-1; a possible D gene is TRBD1 (5 bases). Germline CDR1 reads SEHNR; CDR2 reads FQNEAQ (reference sequence). The CDR3 is 15 residues long. V dropped 3 bases and J dropped 6 bases, with 15 bases sitting between them. The CDR3 bases are TGTGCCAGCAGCTTGGGCCAGGGTATTCGCAATGAGCAGTTCTTC. It codes for CASSLGQGIRNEQFF.

The CDR3 reads CASSASGTPDTQYF. For the CDR3, the DNA is TGTGCCAGCAGCGCATCCGGGACACCAGATACGCAGTATTTT. The chain joins TRBV9 to TRBJ2-3; TRBD1 is a possible D gene (6 bases). The CDR3 totals 14 residues. Trimming pared 3 bases from V and 4 bases from J, leaving 12 bases between. CDR1 SGDLS and CDR2 YYNGEE come from the germline V gene. Supplemented by reference TRBV9 and TRBJ2-3, the full variable domain reads DSGVTQTPKHLITATGQRVTLRCSPRSGDLSVYWYQQSLDQGLQFLIQYYNGEERAKGNILERFSAQQFPDLHSELNLSSLELGDSALYFCASSASGTPDTQYFGPGTRLTVL.

The chain is built from TRBV5-4 and TRBJ1-2; 9 positions match TRBD1. The germline gives CDR1 SGHNT, CDR2 YYREEE (reference sequence). J lost 1 base, V lost 4 bases, and 11 bases had no gene match. This CDR3 is 17 amino acids long. This chain's CDR3 is CASSSVGTGTHNYGYTF. CDR3 nucleotides: TGTGCCAGCAGCAGTGTGGGGACAGGGACGCATAACTATGGCTACACCTTC.

The rearrangement joins TRBV4-1 to TRBJ1-3; TRBD1 agrees at 7 bases. Germline loops: CDR1 MGHRA, CDR2 YSYEKL. The CDR3 has 15 amino acids. V dropped 1 base and J dropped 4; count of bases not matched to a gene: 4. The CDR3, as DNA: TGCGCCAGCAGCCAAGCGACAGGGACGGGAAACACCATATATTTT. Protein sequence: CASSQATGTGNTIYF.

V and J are TRBV30 and TRBJ1-1, with D possibly TRBD1 on 6 matching bases. V lost 0 bases and J 3 bases, leaving 11 bases between the germline ends. The CDR3 totals 14 residues. CDR1 is GTSNPN and CDR2 is SVGIG in the germline V gene (reference sequence). Here the CDR3 reads CAWSVAGDHTEAFF. For the CDR3, the DNA is TGTGCCTGGAGTGTCGCAGGGGACCACACTGAAGCTTTCTTT. Together with reference TRBV30 and TRBJ1-1, the CDR3 gives the full variable domain: SQTIHQWPATLVQPVGSPLSLECTVEGTSNPNLYWYRQAAGRGLQLLFYSVGIGQISSEVPQNLSASRPQDRQFILSSKKLLLSDSGFYLCAWSVAGDHTEAFFGQGTRLTVV.

The J gene is TRBJ1-6, the V gene TRBV28, with 7 bases lining up with TRBD1. V lost 8 bases and J lost 7; bases outside the gene matches: 11. Germline V gene lookup returns CDR1 MDHEN and CDR2 SYDVKM. This CDR3 contains 15 residues. The DNA of the CDR3 is TGTGCCAGCGAAACCCCCGGGACAGTAAATTCACCCCTCCACTTT. This gives the protein CASETPGTVNSPLHF.

J is TRBJ1-1 and V is TRBV7-8, with 7 bases identical to TRBD1. The CDR3 covers 13 residues. Germline V gives CDR1 SGHVS, CDR2 FQNEAQ. With V trimmed by 8 bases and J by 1 base, 4 bases remained unmatched. The CDR3 protein is CASGDRANTEAFF. Written as DNA, the CDR3 is TGTGCCAGCGGCGACAGGGCGAACACTGAAGCTTTCTTT. The variable domain in full, with the rest retrieved from reference TRBV7-8 and TRBJ1-1, is GAGVSQSPRYKVAKRGQDVALRCDPISGHVSLFWYQQALGQGPEFLTYFQNEAQLDKSGLPSDRFFAERPEGSVSTLKIQRTQQEDSAVYLCASGDRANTEAFFGQGTRLTVV.

The chain uses TRBV7-9 and TRBJ1-1; 7 bases match TRBD1. The CDR3 runs to 16 residues. After removal of 5 bases from V and 0 bases from J, the junction contained 9 bases not matched to a gene. Germline CDR1 reads SEHNR; CDR2 reads FQNEAQ (reference sequence). This chain's CDR3 is CASSPARQGLNTEAFF. In nucleotides, the CDR3 is TGTGCCAGCAGCCCAGCCCGACAGGGATTGAACACTGAAGCTTTCTTT. The entire variable domain, with the rest obtained from reference TRBV7-9 and TRBJ1-1, is as follows: DTGVSQNPRHKITKRGQNVTFRCDPISEHNRLYWYRQTLGQGPEFLTYFQNEAQLEKSRLLSDRFSAERPKGSFSTLEIQRTEQGDSAMYLCASSPARQGLNTEAFFGQGTRLTVV.

The chain combines TRBV9 with TRBJ2-3; 13 nucleotides line up with TRBD2. V was pared by 3 bases and J by 5 bases, with 3 bases of the junction left unmatched. Germline V lookup: CDR1 SGDLS, CDR2 YYNGEE. The CDR3 runs 15 residues. The CDR3 loop is CASSATSGGGDTQYF. As DNA, the CDR3 is TGTGCCAGCAGCGCTACTAGCGGGGGGGGAGATACGCAGTATTTT.

The V call is TRBV2, the J call TRBJ1-1; 10 bases map to TRBD1. The CDR3 is 13 residues long. The J segment lost 6 bases and the V segment lost 4 bases, leaving 2 bases of the junction unmatched. CDR1 and CDR2 from the germline V gene are SNHLY and FYNNEI. The CDR3 DNA reads as TGTGCCAGCAGTGGGGACAGGGGCGCTGAAGCTTTCTTT. Translated, it gives CASSGDRGAEAFF.

This clone was observed a single time. The chain employs TRBV28 and TRBJ1-1; 8 nucleotides line up with TRBD1. The CDR3 sequence is 15 residues long. Germline V gene lookup returns CDR1 MDHEN and CDR2 SYDVKM. The junction had 3 bases not matched to a gene; V was cut back by 3 bases and J by 0 bases. CDR3: CASSLWTGMNTEAFF. The CDR3 DNA sequence: TGTGCCAGCAGTTTGTGGACAGGGATGAACACTGAAGCTTTCTTT. Based on the CDR3 plus reference TRBV28 and TRBJ1-1, the full variable domain is DVKVTQSSRYLVKRTGEKVFLECVQDMDHENMFWYRQDPGLGLRLIYFSYDVKMKEKGDIPEGYSVSREKKERFSLILESASTNQTSMYLCASSLWTGMNTEAFFGQGTRLTVV.

This clone showed up just once. This sequence joins TRBV29-1 and TRBJ2-1; a weak D match, TRBD1 (5 bases). The CDR3 length is 13 residues. Germline V CDR1 and CDR2: SQVTM, ANQGSEA. Deletions cut 3 bases from V and 3 bases from J, with 9 bases between. The CDR3 coding sequence is TGCAGCGTTGATAAGGGGTTCTACAATGAGCAGTTCTTC. Protein product: CSVDKGFYNEQFF.

This clone appeared once. The chain carries TRBV5-4 and TRBJ2-7; a weak D match, TRBD2 (7 bases). The CDR3 contains 13 residues. Deletions cut 4 bases from V and 3 bases from J, with 11 bases between. Germline values: CDR1 SGHNT, CDR2 YYREEE (reference sequence). The CDR3 DNA reads as TGTGCCAGCAGCGGGAGGGGGGTCTACGAGCAGTACTTC. This translates into CASSGRGVYEQYF.